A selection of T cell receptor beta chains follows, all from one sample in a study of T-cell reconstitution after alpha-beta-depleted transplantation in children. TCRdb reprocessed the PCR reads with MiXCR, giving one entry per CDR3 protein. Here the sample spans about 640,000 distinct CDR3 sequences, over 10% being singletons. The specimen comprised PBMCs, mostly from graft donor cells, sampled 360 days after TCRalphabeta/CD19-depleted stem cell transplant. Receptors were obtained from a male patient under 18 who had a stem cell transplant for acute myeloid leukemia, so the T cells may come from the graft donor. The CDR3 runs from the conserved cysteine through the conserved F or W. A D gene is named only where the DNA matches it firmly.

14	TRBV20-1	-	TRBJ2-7	CSARLDSYKREQYF
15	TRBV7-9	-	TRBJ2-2	CASSFGGTITGELFF
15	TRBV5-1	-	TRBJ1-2	CASSLATGLGYGYTF
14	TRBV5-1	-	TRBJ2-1	CASSLRDYYNEQFF
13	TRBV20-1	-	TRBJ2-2	CSARDRPLGELFF
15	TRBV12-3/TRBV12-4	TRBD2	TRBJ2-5	CASRILAGGPETQYF
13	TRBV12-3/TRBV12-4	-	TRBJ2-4	CASSFSGKNIQYF
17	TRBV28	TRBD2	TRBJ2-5	CASSTPTSGRFQETQYF
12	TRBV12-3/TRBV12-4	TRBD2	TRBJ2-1	CASRRLATEQFF
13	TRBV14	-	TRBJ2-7	CASSQDVGGEQYF
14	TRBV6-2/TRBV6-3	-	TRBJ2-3	CASSGSLPTDTQYF
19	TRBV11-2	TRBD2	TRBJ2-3	CASSPKGLALRSSTDTQYF
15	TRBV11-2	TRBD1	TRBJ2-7	CASSLARTGVYEQYF
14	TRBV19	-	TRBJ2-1	CASLGGPSYNEQFF
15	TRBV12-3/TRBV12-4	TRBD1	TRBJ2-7	CASSFRQGVAYEQYF
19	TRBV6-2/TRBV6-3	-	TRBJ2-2	CASSYSLLAAQLSTGELFF
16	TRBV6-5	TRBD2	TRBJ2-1	CASSYSGVAGSHEQFF
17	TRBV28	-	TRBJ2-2	CASSFRTAVMRSGELFF
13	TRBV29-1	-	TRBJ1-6	CSVLQGIGSPLHF
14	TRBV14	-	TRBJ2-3	CASSQGIPPDTQYF
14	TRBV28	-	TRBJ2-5	CASSLGGFQETQYF
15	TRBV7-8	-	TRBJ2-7	CASSPPQDFVYEQYF
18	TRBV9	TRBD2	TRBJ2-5	CASSLSPWASGSYETQYF
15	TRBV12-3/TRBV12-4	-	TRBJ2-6	CASSPLRAGANVLTF
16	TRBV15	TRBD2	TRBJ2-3	CATSGPLAGEEDTQYF
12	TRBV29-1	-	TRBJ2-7	CSAQGISYEQYF
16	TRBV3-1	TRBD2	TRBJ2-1	CASSQGTAGGGNEQFF
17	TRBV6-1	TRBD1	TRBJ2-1	CASSRLMGTGGDNEQFF
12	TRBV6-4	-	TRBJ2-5	CARRFVQETQYF
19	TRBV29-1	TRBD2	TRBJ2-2	CSVPRVAGGILPNTGELFF
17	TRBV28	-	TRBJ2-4	CASRPWGGPLSKNIQYF
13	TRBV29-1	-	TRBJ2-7	CSVSRGQFNEQYF
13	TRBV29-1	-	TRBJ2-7	CSVIRGYTPVQYF
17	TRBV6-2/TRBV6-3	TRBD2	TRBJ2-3	CASSYAQGLEVEDTQYF
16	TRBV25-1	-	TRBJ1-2	CASSEWGTGGSFGYTF
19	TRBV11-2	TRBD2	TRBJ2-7	CASSRTPGLAGGSFYEQYF
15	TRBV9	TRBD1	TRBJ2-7	CASSVGTGLSYEQYF
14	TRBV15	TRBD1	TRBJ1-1	CATSGTGRNTEAFF
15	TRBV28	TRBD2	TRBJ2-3	CASNPLAGGTDTQYF
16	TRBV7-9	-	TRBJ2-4	CVSSMYRGLAKNIQYF
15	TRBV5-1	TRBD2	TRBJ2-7	CASSPRWAGAHEQYF
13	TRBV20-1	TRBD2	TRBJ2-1	CSASYRGEGEQFF
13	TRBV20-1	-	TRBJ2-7	CSARSLVGGEQYF
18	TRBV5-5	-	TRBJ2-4	CASSSWGRGDLAKNIQYF
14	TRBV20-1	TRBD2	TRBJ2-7	CSARRTSGRVEQYF
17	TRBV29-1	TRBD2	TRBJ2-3	CSVARTSGTSNLDTQYF
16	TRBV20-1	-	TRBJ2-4	CSASTIGTKKGNIQYF
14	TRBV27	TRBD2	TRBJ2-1	CASSWGDYYNEQFF
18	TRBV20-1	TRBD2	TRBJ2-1	CSARDPTTSGLPTNEQFF
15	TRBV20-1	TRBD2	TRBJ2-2	CSARLTSSGTGELFF
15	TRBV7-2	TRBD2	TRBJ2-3	CASSSRAGEGDTQYF
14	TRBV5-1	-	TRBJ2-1	CASSFPWDHNEQFF
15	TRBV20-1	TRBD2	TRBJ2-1	CSAREGTSGFNEQFF